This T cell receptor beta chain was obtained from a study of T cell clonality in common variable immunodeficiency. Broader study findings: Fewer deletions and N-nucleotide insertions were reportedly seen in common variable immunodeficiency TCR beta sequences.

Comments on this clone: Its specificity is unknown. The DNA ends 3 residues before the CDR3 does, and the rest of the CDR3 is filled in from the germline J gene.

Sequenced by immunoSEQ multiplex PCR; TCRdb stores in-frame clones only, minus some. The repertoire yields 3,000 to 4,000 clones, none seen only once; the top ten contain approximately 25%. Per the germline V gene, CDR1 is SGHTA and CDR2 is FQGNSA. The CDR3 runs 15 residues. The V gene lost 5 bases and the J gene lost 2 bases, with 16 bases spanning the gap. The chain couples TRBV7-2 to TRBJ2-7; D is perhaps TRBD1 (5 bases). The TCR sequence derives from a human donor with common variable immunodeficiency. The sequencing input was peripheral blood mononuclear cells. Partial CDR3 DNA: TGTGCCAGCAGCCACACCCCAGGGCCGACCTACGAG. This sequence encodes CASSHTPGPTYE. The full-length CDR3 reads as CASSHTPGPTYEQYF.